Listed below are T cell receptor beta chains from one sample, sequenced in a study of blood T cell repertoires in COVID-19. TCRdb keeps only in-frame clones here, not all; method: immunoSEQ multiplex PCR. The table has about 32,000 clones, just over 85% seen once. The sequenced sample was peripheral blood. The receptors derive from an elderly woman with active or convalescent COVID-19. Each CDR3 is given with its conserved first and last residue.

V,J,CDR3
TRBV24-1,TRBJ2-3,CATSDPTGGGKTQYF
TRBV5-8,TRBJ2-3,CASSPIRGLTDTQYF
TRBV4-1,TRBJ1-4,CASSQFRGTNEKLFF
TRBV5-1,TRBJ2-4,CASSLAGQEKNIQYF
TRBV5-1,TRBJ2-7,CASSLSGGSSYEQYF
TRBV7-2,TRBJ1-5,CASSYLGQGDQPQHF
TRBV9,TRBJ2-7,CASSTLAGASYEQYF
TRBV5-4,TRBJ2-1,CASSRGQGKDNEQFF
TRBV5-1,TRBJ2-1,CASSLDATGKKFF
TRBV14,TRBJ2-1,CASSQLLAGVNEQFF
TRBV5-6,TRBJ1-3,CASSWTPGQGSGNTIYF
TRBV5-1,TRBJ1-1,CASSKGTANTEAFF
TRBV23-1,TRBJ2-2,CASSPGRIDRGITGELFF
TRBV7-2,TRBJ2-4,CASSLTGRSDIQYF
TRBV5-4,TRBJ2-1,CAILAGGNNEQFF
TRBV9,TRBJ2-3,CASSVDLTGVITDTQYF
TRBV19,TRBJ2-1,CASSITWGPYNEQFF
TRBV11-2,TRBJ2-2,CASSLEKSGRTGELFF
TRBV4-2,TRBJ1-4,CASSQGTSPRSANEKLFF
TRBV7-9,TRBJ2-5,CASSRDTSGALQTQYF
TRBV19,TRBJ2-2,CASSIDRVSGELFF
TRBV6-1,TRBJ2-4,CASSEVDKLAKNIQYF
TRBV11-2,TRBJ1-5,CASSSTGNQPQHF
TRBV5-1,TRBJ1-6,CASSTIPGQASSPLHF
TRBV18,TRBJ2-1,CASSPFYLAGDNEQFF
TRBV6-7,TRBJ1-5,CASGGTQPQHF
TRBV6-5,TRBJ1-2,CASWGRKDGYTF
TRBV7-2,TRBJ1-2,CASSLLESGGASGYTF
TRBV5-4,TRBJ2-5,CASSSTGAATQYF
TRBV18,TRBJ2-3,CASSLGLPDTQYF
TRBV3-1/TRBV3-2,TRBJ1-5,CASSQGYNQPQHF
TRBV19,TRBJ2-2,CASSILLGATGELFF
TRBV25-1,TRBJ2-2,CASSRGVWTGELFF
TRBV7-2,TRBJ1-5,CASSLTSGNNQPQHF
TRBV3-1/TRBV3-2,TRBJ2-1,CASSQDVLGTSGRGEQFF
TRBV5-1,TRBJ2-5,CASRSGTGAETQYF
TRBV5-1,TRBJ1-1,CASSYAGFTEAFF
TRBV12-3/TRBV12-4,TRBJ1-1,CASSSGRNTEAFF
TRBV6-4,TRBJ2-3,CASSLAGGSGTQYF